This T cell receptor beta chain was sequenced for a study of metastatic and nonmetastatic thyroid tumors. The wider study: Repertoire comparisons spanned blood and tumor or nodule tissue from malignant and benign thyroid patients.

Original processing methods: A classifier of distant metastasis in papillary thyroid cancer was built from CDR3 differences (across clinicopathological groups). TCRdb reanalyzed the PCR reads with MiXCR. Here the V and J calls rest on TCRdb's processing, not on the authors' analysis. The sample comprises roughly 65,000 clones, approximately 15% of which are singletons, and approximately 7% rests with the top ten. A note on this clone: The antigen is unknown.

CDR1 is MNHNS, CDR2 SASEGT, per germline. The length of the CDR3 is 14 residues. J was trimmed by 7 bases and V by 1 base; bases with no gene match: 5. Study-level points and caveats: When malignant thyroid tumors were compared with benign nodules, TCR beta diversity was reportedly significantly higher in the malignant tumors. This held in both blood and tumor samples.

Treatment of any kind had been given to no patient before thyroid surgery. The source material was blood. This sequence originates from a male donor with papillary thyroid cancer or a benign thyroid nodule (not recorded which). Some clones in this sample may be carry-over from other donors' samples. The chain carries TRBV6-1 and TRBJ1-2; the match to TRBD1 covers 8 bases. This CDR3 is CASSEDGTGLGYTF. CDR3 nucleotide sequence: TGTGCCAGCAGTGAAGATGGGACAGGTCTTGGCTACACCTTC.